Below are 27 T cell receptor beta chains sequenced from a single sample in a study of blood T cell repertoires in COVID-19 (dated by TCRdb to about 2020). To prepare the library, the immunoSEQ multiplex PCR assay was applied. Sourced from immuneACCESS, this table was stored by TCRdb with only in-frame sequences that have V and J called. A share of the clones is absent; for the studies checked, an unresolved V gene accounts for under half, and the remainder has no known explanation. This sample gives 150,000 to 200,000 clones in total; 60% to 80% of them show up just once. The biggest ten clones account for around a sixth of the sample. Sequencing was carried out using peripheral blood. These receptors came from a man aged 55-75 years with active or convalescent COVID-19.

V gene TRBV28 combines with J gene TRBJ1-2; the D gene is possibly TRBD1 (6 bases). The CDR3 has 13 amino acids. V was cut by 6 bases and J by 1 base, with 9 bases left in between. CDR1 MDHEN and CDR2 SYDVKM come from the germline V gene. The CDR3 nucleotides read TGTGCCAGCAGGAACAGGGTTAACTATGGCTACACCTTC. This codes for CASRNRVNYGYTF.

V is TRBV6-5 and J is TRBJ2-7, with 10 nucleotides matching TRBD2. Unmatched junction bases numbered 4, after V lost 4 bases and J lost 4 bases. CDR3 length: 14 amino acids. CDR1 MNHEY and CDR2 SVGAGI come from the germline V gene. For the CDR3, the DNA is TGTGCCAGCAGTTTAAATAGCGGGAGGTACGAGCAGTACTTC. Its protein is CASSLNSGRYEQYF.

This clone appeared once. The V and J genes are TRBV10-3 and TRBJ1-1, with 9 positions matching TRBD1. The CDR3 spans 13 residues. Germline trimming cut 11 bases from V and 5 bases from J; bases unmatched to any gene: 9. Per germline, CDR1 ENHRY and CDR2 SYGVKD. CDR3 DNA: TGTGCCGCTCAAGGGACAGGGATGACTGAAGCTTTCTTT. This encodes CAAQGTGMTEAFF.

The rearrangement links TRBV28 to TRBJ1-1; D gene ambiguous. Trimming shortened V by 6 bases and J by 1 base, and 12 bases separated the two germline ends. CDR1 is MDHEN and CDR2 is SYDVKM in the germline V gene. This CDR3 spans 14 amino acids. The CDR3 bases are TGTGCCAGCAGCCCGGGTGGTAGGAACACTGAAGCTTTCTTT. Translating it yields CASSPGGRNTEAFF.

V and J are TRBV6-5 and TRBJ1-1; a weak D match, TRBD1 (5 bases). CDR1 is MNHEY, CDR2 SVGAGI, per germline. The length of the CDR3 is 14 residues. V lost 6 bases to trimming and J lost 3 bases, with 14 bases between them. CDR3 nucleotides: TGTGCCAGCAGCCCGACTCACAGGTACACTGAAGCTTTCTTT. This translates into CASSPTHRYTEAFF.

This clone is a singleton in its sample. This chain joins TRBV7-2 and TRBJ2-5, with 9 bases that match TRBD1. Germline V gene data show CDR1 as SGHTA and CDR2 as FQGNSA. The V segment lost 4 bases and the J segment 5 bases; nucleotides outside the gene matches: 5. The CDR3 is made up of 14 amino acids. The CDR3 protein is CASSSRTGVETQYF. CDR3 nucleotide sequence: TGTGCCAGCAGCTCTAGGACAGGGGTGGAGACCCAGTACTTC.

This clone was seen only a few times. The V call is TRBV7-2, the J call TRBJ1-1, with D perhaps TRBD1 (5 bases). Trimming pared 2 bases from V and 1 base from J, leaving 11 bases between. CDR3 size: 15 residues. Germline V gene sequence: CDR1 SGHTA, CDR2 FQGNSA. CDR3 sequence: CASSLMGRGNTEAFF. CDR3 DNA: TGTGCCAGCAGCTTAATGGGGAGGGGGAACACTGAAGCTTTCTTT.

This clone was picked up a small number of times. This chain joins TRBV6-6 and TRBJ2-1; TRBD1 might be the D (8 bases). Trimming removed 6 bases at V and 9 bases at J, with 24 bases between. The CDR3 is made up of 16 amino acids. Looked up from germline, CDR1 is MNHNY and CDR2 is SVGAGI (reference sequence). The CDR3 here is CASRPTGDYPPGEQFF. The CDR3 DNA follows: TGTGCCAGCAGGCCGACAGGGGACTACCCCCCCGGTGAGCAGTTCTTC.

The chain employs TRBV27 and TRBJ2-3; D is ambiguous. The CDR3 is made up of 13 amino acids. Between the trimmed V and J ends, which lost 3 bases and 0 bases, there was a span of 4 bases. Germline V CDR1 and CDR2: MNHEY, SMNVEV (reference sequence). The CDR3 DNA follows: TGTGCCAGCAGTTTGTCTAGCACAGATACGCAGTATTTT. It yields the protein CASSLSSTDTQYF.

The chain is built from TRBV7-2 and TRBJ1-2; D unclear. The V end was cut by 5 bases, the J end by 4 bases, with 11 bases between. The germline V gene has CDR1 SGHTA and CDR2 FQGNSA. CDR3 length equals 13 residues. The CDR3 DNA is TGTGCCAGCAGCCCCGAGGTTCTCTATGGCTACACCTTC. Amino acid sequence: CASSPEVLYGYTF.

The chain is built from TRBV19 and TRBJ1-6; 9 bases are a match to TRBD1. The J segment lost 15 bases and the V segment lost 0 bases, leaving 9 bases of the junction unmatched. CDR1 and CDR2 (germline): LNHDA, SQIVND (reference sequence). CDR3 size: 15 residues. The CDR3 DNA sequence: TGTGCCAGTAGTATAGACACAGGGGGCGCGAGAGGCCTCCACTTT. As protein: CASSIDTGGARGLHF.

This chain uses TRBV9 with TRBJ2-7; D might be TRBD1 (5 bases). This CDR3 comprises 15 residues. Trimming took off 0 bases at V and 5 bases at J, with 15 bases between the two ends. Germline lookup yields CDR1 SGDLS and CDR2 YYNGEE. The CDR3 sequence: CASSVVGDPMDEQYF. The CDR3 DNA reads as TGTGCCAGCAGCGTAGTAGGGGATCCTATGGACGAGCAGTACTTC.

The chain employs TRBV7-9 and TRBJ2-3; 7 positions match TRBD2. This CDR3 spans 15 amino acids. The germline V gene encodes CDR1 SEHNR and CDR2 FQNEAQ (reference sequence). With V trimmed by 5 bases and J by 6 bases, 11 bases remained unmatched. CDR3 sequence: CASSRSGGVPDTQYF. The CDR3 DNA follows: TGTGCCAGCAGCCGTTCGGGGGGAGTCCCCGATACGCAGTATTTT.

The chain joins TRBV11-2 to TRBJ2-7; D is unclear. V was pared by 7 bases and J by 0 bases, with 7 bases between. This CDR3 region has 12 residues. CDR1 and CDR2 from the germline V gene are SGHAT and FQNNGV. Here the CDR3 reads CASTGSSYEQYF. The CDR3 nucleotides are TGTGCCAGCACCGGTAGCTCCTACGAGCAGTACTTC. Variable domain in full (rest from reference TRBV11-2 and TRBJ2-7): EAGVAQSPRYKIIEKRQSVAFWCNPISGHATLYWYQQILGQGPKLLIQFQNNGVVDDSQLPKDRFSAERLKGVDSTLKIQPAKLEDSAVYLCASTGSSYEQYFGPGTRLTVT.

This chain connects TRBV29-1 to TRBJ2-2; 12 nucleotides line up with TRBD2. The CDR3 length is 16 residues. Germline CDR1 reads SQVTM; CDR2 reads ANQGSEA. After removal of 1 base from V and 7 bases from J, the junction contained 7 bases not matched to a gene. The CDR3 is CSVEALAGGPFGELFF. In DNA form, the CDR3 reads TGCAGCGTTGAAGCCCTAGCGGGAGGGCCATTCGGGGAGCTGTTTTTT.

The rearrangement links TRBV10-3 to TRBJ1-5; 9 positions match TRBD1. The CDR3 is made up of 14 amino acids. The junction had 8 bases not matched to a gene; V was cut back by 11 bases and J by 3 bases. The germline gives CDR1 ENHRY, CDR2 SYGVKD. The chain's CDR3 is CARYRGLNNQPQHF. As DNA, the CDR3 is TGTGCCCGTTACAGGGGGCTGAACAATCAGCCCCAGCATTTT.

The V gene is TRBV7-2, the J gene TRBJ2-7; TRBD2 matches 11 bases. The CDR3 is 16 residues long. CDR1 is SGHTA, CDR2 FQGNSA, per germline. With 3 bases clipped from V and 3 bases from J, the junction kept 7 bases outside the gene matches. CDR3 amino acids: CASSFTSGSLSYEQYF. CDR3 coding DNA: TGTGCCAGCAGCTTTACTAGCGGGAGTTTAAGCTACGAGCAGTACTTC.

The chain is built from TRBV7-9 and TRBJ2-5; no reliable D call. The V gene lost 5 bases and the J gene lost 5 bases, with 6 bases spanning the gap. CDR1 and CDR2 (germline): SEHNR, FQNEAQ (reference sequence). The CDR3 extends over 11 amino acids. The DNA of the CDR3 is TGTGCCAGCAGCGAACTCGAGACCCAGTACTTC. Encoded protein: CASSELETQYF. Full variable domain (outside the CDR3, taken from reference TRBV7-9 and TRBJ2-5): DTGVSQNPRHKITKRGQNVTFRCDPISEHNRLYWYRQTLGQGPEFLTYFQNEAQLEKSRLLSDRFSAERPKGSFSTLEIQRTEQGDSAMYLCASSELETQYFGPGTRLLVL.

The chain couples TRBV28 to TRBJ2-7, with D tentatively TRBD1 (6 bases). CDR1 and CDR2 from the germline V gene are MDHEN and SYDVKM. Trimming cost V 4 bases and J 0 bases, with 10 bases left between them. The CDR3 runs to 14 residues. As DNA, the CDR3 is TGTGCCAGCAGTTATAACAGGGACTCCTACGAGCAGTACTTC. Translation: CASSYNRDSYEQYF.

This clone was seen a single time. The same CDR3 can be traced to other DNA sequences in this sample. The CDR3 spells CASSPGIQETQYF. In nucleotides, the CDR3 is TGTGCCAGCAGTCCCGGTATCCAAGAGACCCAGTACTTC. This sequence joins TRBV12-3 or TRBV12-4 and TRBJ2-5; D remains unclear. The length of the CDR3 is 13 residues. Between the trimmed V and J ends, which lost 5 bases and 1 base, there was a span of 8 bases.

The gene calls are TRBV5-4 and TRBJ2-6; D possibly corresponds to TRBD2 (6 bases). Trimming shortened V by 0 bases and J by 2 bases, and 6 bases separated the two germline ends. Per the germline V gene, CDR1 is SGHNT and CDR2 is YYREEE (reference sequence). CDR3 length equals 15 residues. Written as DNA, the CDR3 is TGTGCCAGCAGCTTGGGGGGGGCTGGGGCCAACGTCCTGACTTTC. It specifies CASSLGGAGANVLTF.

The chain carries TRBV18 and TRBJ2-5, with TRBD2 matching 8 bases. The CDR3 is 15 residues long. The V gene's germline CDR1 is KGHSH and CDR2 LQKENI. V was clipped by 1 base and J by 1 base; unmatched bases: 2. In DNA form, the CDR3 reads TGTGCCAGCTCACCACTCGGGGGGGCCCAAGAGACCCAGTACTTC. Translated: CASSPLGGAQETQYF.

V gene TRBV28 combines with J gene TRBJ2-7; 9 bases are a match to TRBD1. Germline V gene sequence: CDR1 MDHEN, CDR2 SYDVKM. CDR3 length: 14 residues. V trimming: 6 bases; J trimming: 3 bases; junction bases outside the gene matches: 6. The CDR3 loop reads CASRGQGPNYEQYF. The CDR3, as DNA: TGTGCCAGCAGGGGACAGGGTCCCAACTACGAGCAGTACTTC.

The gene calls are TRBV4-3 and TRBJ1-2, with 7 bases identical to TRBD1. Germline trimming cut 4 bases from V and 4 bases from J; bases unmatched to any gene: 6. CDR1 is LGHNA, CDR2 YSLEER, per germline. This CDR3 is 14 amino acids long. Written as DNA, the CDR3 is TGCGCCAGCAGCCCGAGACAGGGACCCTATGGCTACACCTTC. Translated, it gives CASSPRQGPYGYTF.

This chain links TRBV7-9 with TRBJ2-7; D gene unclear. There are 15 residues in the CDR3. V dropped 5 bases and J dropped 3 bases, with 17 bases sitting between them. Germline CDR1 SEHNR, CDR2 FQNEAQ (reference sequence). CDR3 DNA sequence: TGTGCCAGCAGCCTTATTGTGGGCAGGCTCTACGAGCAGTACTTC. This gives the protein CASSLIVGRLYEQYF.

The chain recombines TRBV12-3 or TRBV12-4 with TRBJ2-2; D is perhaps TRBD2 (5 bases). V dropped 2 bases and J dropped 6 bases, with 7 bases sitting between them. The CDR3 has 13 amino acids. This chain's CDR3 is CASSLTGSGELFF. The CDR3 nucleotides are TGTGCCAGCAGTTTAACGGGGTCCGGGGAGCTGTTTTTT.

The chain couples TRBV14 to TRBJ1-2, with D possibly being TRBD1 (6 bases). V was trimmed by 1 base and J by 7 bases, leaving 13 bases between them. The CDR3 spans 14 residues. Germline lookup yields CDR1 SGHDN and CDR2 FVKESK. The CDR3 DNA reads TGTGCCAGCAGCCAAGCCAACAGGGCTCGTGGCTACACCTTC. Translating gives CASSQANRARGYTF.